This T cell receptor (beta chain) originates from a study of T cells in Graves' hyperthyroidism and ophthalmopathy. The source material, RNA transcripts, was used to amplify TCR beta CDR3 regions. Primed by the HTBI set, a first-round RT-PCR was run on the TCR CDR3. TCRdb recomputed calls from the multiplex PCR reads with MiXCR, one row per CDR3 protein. The table records 500,000 to 600,000 distinct CDR3 sequences, around 45% of them present only once. Remarks on this clonotype: Its specificity is unknown.

Points from the study as a whole: Researchers report that a 13 V-J model separated ophthalmopathy from stable hyperthyroidism.

The authors deemed Graves' hyperthyroidism stable absent ophthalmopathy progression within 18 months. Diagnosis relied on clinical symptoms, serum thyroxine and TRAb, thyroid ultrasound and orbital computed tomography. The V gene's germline CDR1 is SGHTA and CDR2 FQGTGA. There are 13 residues in the CDR3. The V end was cut by 5 bases, the J end by 6 bases, with 13 bases between. Sample: peripheral blood or thyroid tissue (not recorded which). The chain employs TRBV7-3 and TRBJ1-1, with D perhaps matching TRBD1 (5 bases). The receptor was derived from a woman between 18 and 29 years old with Graves' hyperthyroidism. CDR3 protein: CASSLQGAAEAFF. DNA for the CDR3: TGTGCCAGCAGCCTCCAGGGAGCCGCTGAAGCTTTCTTT.